This T cell receptor beta chain originates from a study of CD8+CD57+ T cells in acquired aplastic anemia. The study's findings and limits: Controls did not differ significantly from patients in CD8+ Simpson's diversity.

Looked up from germline, CDR1 is DFQATT and CDR2 is SNEGSKA (reference sequence). Trimming stripped 6 bases from V and 4 bases from J, with 13 bases between. CDR3 length equals 12 residues. Using genomic DNA as the template, TCR beta VDJ and CDR3 profiling was carried out. TCRdb reanalysed the reads using MiXCR and keeps one entry per CDR3 protein. This table has around 430,000 distinct CDR3 sequences, under 40% appearing once. This clonotype was found many times. Its antigen is still unknown. By flow cytometry, patients selected for sequencing had shown an expansion of CD8+CD57+ cells. Every patient was diagnosed with severe acquired aplastic anemia. Prior therapy had not been administered to any patient at the time of blood sampling.

The rearrangement joins TRBV20-1 to TRBJ2-7; D is possibly TRBD1 (6 bases). This TCR derives from a human donor with aplastic anemia. Sequencing input: sorted CD4+, CD8+, or CD8+CD57+ T cells (not recorded which) from PBMCs. The CDR3, as DNA: TGCAGTGCGGAGGACAGTACGTACGAGCAGTACTTC. It yields the protein CSAEDSTYEQYF.